Included here is one T cell receptor (beta chain) sequence, with context. The specificity of this receptor is unknown. The input lacks base qualities; no much larger clone sits a single base away. This record comes from a study of CD4 T cells in relation to SARS-CoV-2 and coronaviruses (dated by TCRdb to about 2021). For context, the study as a whole: In the ViraFEST assay, PBMCs were grown with antigen for approximately ten days, and TCR beta CDR3s were then sequenced to identify antigen-specific clonal expansions. The negative reference condition was either a culture with an HIV-1 Nef peptide pool or a culture with no peptide. The Adaptive Biotechnologies TCR-sequencing kit was used for samples from a few pre-COVID donors and for the naive versus memory experiments, whereas the other data were Illumina-based. Shared crossreactive spike epitopes were mapped to their HLA restriction using patient-derived lymphoblastoid cell lines. A different TCR-beta assay, based on Illumina, was used to sequence expansion assays from other donors in the study. At the level of individual TCR clonotypes, the study evaluated whether memory CD4+ T cells crossreact between the spike proteins of SARS-CoV-2 and those of common cold coronaviruses.

CD4+ T cells from unexposed donors were collected before the COVID-19 pandemic (2011-2018). The EasySep CD4+ T cell isolation kit was used to isolate CD4+ T cells once the cultures had run for under 11 days. As cell numbers permitted, CD4+ T cells from unexposed donors were tested for reactivity to SARS-CoV-2 S and N and to four common cold coronavirus spike pools. Around 1.9 million PBMCs per well were cultured in IMDM with about 5.5% human AB serum and 8.5 to 10 IU/ml IL-2. Half of the culture medium was replaced with fresh IL-2-containing medium on days 3 and 7. In general, every peptide culture condition was set up in three replicate wells. Leukapheresis product for the unexposed donors was bought commercially. Ficoll-Paque PLUS gradient centrifugation was used to isolate PBMCs from either whole blood or leukapheresis product. The PBMCs went either fresh into the expansion assay or into cryopreservation at -140 degrees C. The QIAamp Micro DNA Kit was used to extract genomic DNA from the CD4+ T cells.

Library preparation was by the immunoSEQ multiplex PCR assay. Per the original workflow: During preprocessing, nonproductive sequences were discarded, as were any CDR3s that did not begin with C, did not end with F or W, or were shorter than 7 amino acids. Antigen-specific clonotypes were called with the MANAFEST web app, based on expansion relative to reference and other culture wells. A clone was considered positive if the clone showed significant expansion compared with the reference culture in 2 of 3 replicate wells at an FDR below 0.05. A further requirement for positive clones was significant expansion compared with all other tandem wells, along with an odds ratio above 5. CDR3 homology was quantified as pairwise Levenshtein distance, calculated with the stringdist R package after three terminal residues were trimmed from each end. TCRdb holds this immuneACCESS table with in-frame rearrangements only. Some clones are missing; in checked studies, unresolved V genes explain under half, and the rest has no known cause. That table is the source of V, J and clone size, and D and trimming were worked out from the DNA. The sample contains about 26,000 clones, 77% of them found a single time. 15% to 20% of the sample belongs to the ten largest clones.

Paper-wide results and their limitations: Crossreactive clones showed significantly weaker SARS-CoV-2-driven expansion than monoreactive clones, consistent with antigenic imprinting. Crossreactivity analysis was centred on spike protein, so crossreactivity against other viral proteins was not assessed. Small numbers of patients and of tested TCRs limited the study. Pre-pandemic and post-infection samples were not both contributed by any donor, so tracing of the source of pre-existing responses was limited. Roughly 67% of donors had memory CD4+ clonotypes that crossrecognized SARS-CoV-2 and at least one common cold coronavirus spike.

V loses 1 base of germline sequence and J loses 0 bases, and the interval between the two ends is 8 bases. The CDR3 covers 15 residues, taking in both the cysteine and the phenylalanine. Only the CDR3 portion is preserved as DNA: 45 bases, with reading frame beginning at the first base. The germline V gene sets CDR1 to SGHTA and CDR2 to FQGNSA. This receptor was obtained from a human donor in good health. Specimen: CD4+ T cells from PBMCs, cultured in vitro. The sequence joins TRBV7-2 to TRBJ2-3, with no D gene named confidently. This receptor carries the CDR3 CASSLVVGSTDTQYF. The sequenced DNA is TGTGCCAGCAGCTTAGTTGTGGGGAGCACAGATACGCAGTATTTT. The CDR3 plus the reference TRBV7-2 and TRBJ2-3 genes for the other parts give the full variable domain: GAGVSQSPSNKVTEKGKDVELRCDPISGHTALYWYRQSLGQGLEFLIYFQGNSAPDKSGLPSDRFSAERTGGSVSTLTIQRTQQEDSAVYLCASSLVVGSTDTQYFGPGTRLTVL.